The rows below give T cell receptor beta chains drawn from one sample of a study of blood T cell repertoires in COVID-19. Libraries were prepared by immunoSEQ multiplex PCR; TCRdb keeps only in-frame clonotypes and omits some of them. Among 320,000 or so clones listed, approximately 88% were seen once. Sequenced: PBMCs or T cells enriched from blood (not recorded which). The source is a man aged 55 to 70 who had recovered from COVID-19. The CDR3 runs from the conserved cysteine through the conserved F or W. The D gene is left open where the match is weak. The listing skips clone size in some rows; elsewhere it reads once, few, many or a size class.

>TRBV12-5|TRBJ1-1|TRBD1|.
TGTGCTAGTGGGGGGGACAGGGGCTACACTGAAGCTTTCTTT
CASGGDRGYTEAFF
>TRBV27|TRBJ2-5|TRBD2|.
TGTGCCAGCAGTCAAAGGTCGGGAGGGGGGGAGACCCAGTACTTC
CASSQRSGGGETQYF
>TRBV7-2|TRBJ2-5|TRBD2|.
TGTGCCAGCAGCTGGAAGACTAGCGGGAGGGAGACCCAGTACTTC
CASSWKTSGRETQYF
>TRBV3-1/TRBV3-2|TRBJ2-7|.|.
TGTGCCAGCAGGAACCCCGCGGGGGAGCAGTACTTC
CASRNPAGEQYF
>TRBV28|TRBJ1-4|TRBD1|.
TGTGCCAGCAGTTTAGGGACAGGGAGGAGGCTCCAACGAAAACTGTTTTTT
CASSLGTGRRLQRKLFF
>TRBV3-1/TRBV3-2|TRBJ2-7|TRBD2|.
TGTGCCAGCAGCCAAGGCGGGAGGTCTACATACGAGCAGTACTTC
CASSQGGRSTYEQYF
>TRBV7-3|TRBJ2-7|TRBD2|.
TGTGCCAGCAGCCCCGGGACTAGCGGGAGCAACGAGCAGTACTTC
CASSPGTSGSNEQYF
>TRBV2|TRBJ1-1|.|.
TGTGCCAGCAGCGCGGACATAAACACTGAAGCTTTCTTT
CASSADINTEAFF
>TRBV10-1|TRBJ1-1|.|few
TGCGCCAGCAGTGATTACAGGAACACTGAAGCTTTCTTT
CASSDYRNTEAFF
>TRBV5-1|TRBJ1-2|.|.
TGCGCCAGCAGCTTGGGAGGGGGATACGATGGCTACACCTTC
CASSLGGGYDGYTF
>TRBV28|TRBJ1-5|.|once
TGTGCCAGCAGTAAATCCCTGGGCGATCAGCCCCAGCATTTT
CASSKSLGDQPQHF
>TRBV10-1|TRBJ2-7|.|.
TGCGCCAGCAGTGAGTCGGGCAGGGGCAAAGAGGAGCAGTACTTC
CASSESGRGKEEQYF
>TRBV9|TRBJ2-1|.|.
TGTGCCAGCAGCCGGCCAGCGGGCCACAATGAGCAGTTCTTC
CASSRPAGHNEQFF
>TRBV5-4|TRBJ1-2|.|.
TGTGCCAGCAGCGTGGGGGGAGGCCAAGCTAACTATGGCTACACCTTC
CASSVGGGQANYGYTF
>TRBV7-3|TRBJ2-1|.|.
TGTGCCAGCAGCTTTCGTGCGGCTTCCTACAATGAGCAGTTCTTC
CASSFRAASYNEQFF
>TRBV5-1|TRBJ2-7|TRBD1|.
TGCGCCAGCAGTTGGGACAGGGGTATCCACGAGCAGTACTTC
CASSWDRGIHEQYF
>TRBV7-2|TRBJ2-3|.|.
TGTGCCAGCAGCTTAGGTCCGGGACTCACAGATACGCAGTATTTT
CASSLGPGLTDTQYF
>TRBV25-1|TRBJ1-1|TRBD1|.
TGTGCCAGCAGTTCCGACAGGGGGCCCGCGGGGTCCATAACTGAAGCTTTCTTT
CASSSDRGPAGSITEAFF
>TRBV18|TRBJ1-5|TRBD1|.
TGTGCCAGCTCACCTGGGGCAGGGGGCTTGAATCAGCCCCAGCATTTT
CASSPGAGGLNQPQHF
>TRBV28|TRBJ2-7|TRBD2|.
TGTGCCAGCAGTACCCGGACTAGCGGGAGGGCCGGCCTGTACGAGCAGTACTTC
CASSTRTSGRAGLYEQYF
>TRBV18|TRBJ1-2|.|.
TGTGCCAGCTCACCCGTCGACAGAGACTATGGCTACACCTTC
CASSPVDRDYGYTF
>TRBV6-4|TRBJ1-6|TRBD1|few
TGTGCCAGCAGTGTTACAGGGGACGAAAATTCACCCCTCCACTTT
CASSVTGDENSPLHF
>TRBV28|TRBJ2-7|TRBD2|.
TGTGCCAGCAGTTTACGACTAGCGGGAGAGCGTTACGAGCAGTACTTC
CASSLRLAGERYEQYF
>TRBV29-1|TRBJ1-4|TRBD1|.
TGCAGCATTGTGGACAGGTGGAATGAAAAACTGTTTTTT
CSIVDRWNEKLFF
>TRBV18|TRBJ2-1|TRBD2|.
TGTGCCAGCTCACCACCGAGAAAGCGGGAGAGGAATGAGCAGTTCTTC
CASSPPRKRERNEQFF
>TRBV24-1|TRBJ2-5|TRBD1|.
TGTGCCACCAGTGATCTAGGACAGGGCCCGGAGACCCAGTACTTC
CATSDLGQGPETQYF
>TRBV5-4|TRBJ2-7|.|.
TGTGCCAGCAGCTTGGCCGGTAGCGAGCAGTACTTC
CASSLAGSEQYF
>TRBV28|TRBJ2-3|TRBD2|.
TGTGCCAGCAGTTACCCTAGGGGCGGGAGTGTGGAAGATACGCAGTATTTT
CASSYPRGGSVEDTQYF
>TRBV27|TRBJ2-1|TRBD1|.
TGTGCCAGCAGTTTGGGACAGGGAATGCCCTACAATGAGCAGTTCTTC
CASSLGQGMPYNEQFF
>TRBV7-9|TRBJ2-5|.|.
TGTGCCAGCAGCTTCGTCAGTGGCCAAGAGACCCAGTACTTC
CASSFVSGQETQYF
>TRBV24-1|TRBJ1-1|TRBD1|.
TGTGCCACGAGGACAGGGGGGCCGAACACTGAAGCTTTCTTT
CATRTGGPNTEAFF
>TRBV28|TRBJ1-2|.|.
TGTGCCAGCAGTTTATCCAGAAACTATGGCTACACCTTC
CASSLSRNYGYTF
>TRBV18|TRBJ2-1|TRBD2|.
TGTGCCAGCTCACTGGGACTAGCGGGAGGGAGGTACAATGAGCAGTTCTTC
CASSLGLAGGRYNEQFF
>TRBV19|TRBJ1-1|.|.
TGTGCCAGTAGTATTACGGGGTTGACTGAAGCTTTCTTT
CASSITGLTEAFF
>TRBV3-1/TRBV3-2|TRBJ2-4|TRBD2|.
TGTGCCAGCAGCCAGGAAATTAGCGGGAGTGGAAACATTCAGTACTTC
CASSQEISGSGNIQYF
>TRBV18|TRBJ2-2|TRBD2|.
TGTGCCAGCTCACCATCATTGGCGGGAGGACCCACCGGGGAGCTGTTTTTT
CASSPSLAGGPTGELFF
>TRBV19|TRBJ2-1|TRBD2|.
TGTGCCAGTAGTAACCCTAGGGGAGCGGGAGGGCTCAATGAGCAGTTCTTC
CASSNPRGAGGLNEQFF
>TRBV10-3|TRBJ1-5|TRBD1|few
TGTGCCATCAGCCCAGGGGACAGTAGCAATCAGCCCCAGCATTTT
CAISPGDSSNQPQHF
>TRBV9|TRBJ2-5|TRBD1|.
TGTGCCAGCACCAAGGAGGGGACAGGGCCAGAGACCCAGTACTTC
CASTKEGTGPETQYF
>TRBV2|TRBJ2-1|TRBD2|.
TGTGCCAGCAGTGAAGCACTAGCGGGAGCCCCCTCCTACAATGAGCAGTTCTTC
CASSEALAGAPSYNEQFF
>TRBV7-2|TRBJ2-7|TRBD2|.
TGTGCCAGCAGCTTAGTGAGCGGGAGTTCCTCCTACGAGCAGTACTTC
CASSLVSGSSSYEQYF
>TRBV19|TRBJ2-3|TRBD2|.
TGTGCCAGTAGTAAACTAGCGGGAGGGGATACGCAGTATTTT
CASSKLAGGDTQYF
>TRBV4-2|TRBJ2-2|.|few
TGTGCCAGCAGACTAGCCTTCCCGAACACCGGGGAGCTGTTTTTT
CASRLAFPNTGELFF
>TRBV7-2|TRBJ2-1|TRBD2|.
TGTGCCAGCAGCTTAGTGGGACTAGCGAGCGACAATGAGCAGTTCTTC
CASSLVGLASDNEQFF
>TRBV19|TRBJ2-5|TRBD2|.
TGTGCCAGTAGTATTTTTTCCTATGAGGGACTAGGTGAGACCCAGTACTTC
CASSIFSYEGLGETQYF
>TRBV18|TRBJ2-1|TRBD2|.
TGTGCCAGCTCACCCCGGGCTAGCGGGGACTACAATGAGCAGTTCTTC
CASSPRASGDYNEQFF
>TRBV12-3/TRBV12-4|TRBJ2-1|.|.
TGTGCCAGCAGTTTCACTAGTTTGGGTGAGCAGTTCTTC
CASSFTSLGEQFF
>TRBV24-1|TRBJ2-2|.|.
TGTGCCACCAGTGATTTCCCCAGTCGATGGGGGGTGGACACCGGGGAGCTGTTTTTT
CATSDFPSRWGVDTGELFF
>TRBV28|TRBJ2-7|TRBD1|.
TGTGCCAGTAGGTACGGGACAGGGTTTGGGGAGCAGTACTTC
CASRYGTGFGEQYF
>TRBV28|TRBJ1-2|.|few
TGTGCCAGCAGTTTTTCGGGGTATCGCTATGGCTACACCTTC
CASSFSGYRYGYTF
>TRBV4-2|TRBJ2-1|TRBD2|.
TGTGCCAGCAGCCAAGATCTCCCACTAGCGGGAGGGAACAATGAGCAGTTCTTC
CASSQDLPLAGGNNEQFF